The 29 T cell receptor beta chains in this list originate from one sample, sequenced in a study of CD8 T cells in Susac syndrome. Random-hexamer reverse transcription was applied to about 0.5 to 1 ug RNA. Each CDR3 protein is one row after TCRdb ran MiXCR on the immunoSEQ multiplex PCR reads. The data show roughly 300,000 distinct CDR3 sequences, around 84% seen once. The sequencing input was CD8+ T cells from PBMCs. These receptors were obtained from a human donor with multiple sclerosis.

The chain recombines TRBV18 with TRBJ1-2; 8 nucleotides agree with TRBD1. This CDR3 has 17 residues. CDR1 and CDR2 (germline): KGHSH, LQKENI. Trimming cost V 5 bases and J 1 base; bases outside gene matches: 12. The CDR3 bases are TGTGCCAGCTCATCTTCGACAGGGGACGTTCTTAACTATGGCTACACCTTC. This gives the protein CASSSSTGDVLNYGYTF.

The CDR3 loop is CASSLGQGAYEKLFF. The DNA for the CDR3 is TGTGCCAGCAGTCTTGGACAGGGGGCGTATGAAAAACTGTTTTTT. The J gene is TRBJ1-4, the V gene TRBV27; TRBD1 agrees at 11 bases. J was trimmed by 6 bases and V by 5 bases; bases with no gene match: 5. Looked up from germline, CDR1 is MNHEY and CDR2 is SMNVEV (reference sequence). The CDR3 has 15 residues.

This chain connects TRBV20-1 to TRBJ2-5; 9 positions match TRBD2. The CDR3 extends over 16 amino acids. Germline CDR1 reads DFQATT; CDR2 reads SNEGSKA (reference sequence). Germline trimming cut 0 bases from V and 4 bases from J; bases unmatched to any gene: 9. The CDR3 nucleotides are TGCAGTGCTAGAGATGTTAGCGGGAGCGGGCCAGAGACCCAGTACTTC. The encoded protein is CSARDVSGSGPETQYF.

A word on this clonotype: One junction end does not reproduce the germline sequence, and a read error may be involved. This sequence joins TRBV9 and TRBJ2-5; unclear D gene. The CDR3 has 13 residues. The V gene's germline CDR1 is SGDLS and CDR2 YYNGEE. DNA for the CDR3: TGTGCCAACAGCGCGCCTACAATAGAGACCCAGTACTTC. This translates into CANSAPTIETQYF. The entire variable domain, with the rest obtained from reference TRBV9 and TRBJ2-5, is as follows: DSGVTQTPKHLITATGQRVTLRCSPRSGDLSVYWYQQSLDQGLQFLIQYYNGEERAKGNILERFSAQQFPDLHSELNLSSLELGDSALYFCANSAPTIETQYFGPGTRLLVL.

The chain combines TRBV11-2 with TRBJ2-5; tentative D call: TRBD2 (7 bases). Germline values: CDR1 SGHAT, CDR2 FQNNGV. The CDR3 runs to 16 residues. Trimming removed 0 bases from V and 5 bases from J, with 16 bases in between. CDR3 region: CASSLDLGGAHETQYF. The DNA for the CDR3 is TGTGCCAGCAGCTTAGATCTAGGGGGGGCGCATGAGACCCAGTACTTC.

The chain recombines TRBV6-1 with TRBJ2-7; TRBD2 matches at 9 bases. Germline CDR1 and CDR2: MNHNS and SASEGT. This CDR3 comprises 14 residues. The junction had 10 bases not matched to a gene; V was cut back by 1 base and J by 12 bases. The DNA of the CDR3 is TGTGCCAGCAGTGAAGGGGGGGATAGCGGGGGCCTGTACTTC. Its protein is CASSEGGDSGGLYF.

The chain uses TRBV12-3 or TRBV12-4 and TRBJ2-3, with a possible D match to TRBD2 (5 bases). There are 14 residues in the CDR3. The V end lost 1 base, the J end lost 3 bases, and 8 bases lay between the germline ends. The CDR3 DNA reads TGTGCCAGCAGTTTAGGGCGAGGGACAGATACGCAGTATTTT. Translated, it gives CASSLGRGTDTQYF.

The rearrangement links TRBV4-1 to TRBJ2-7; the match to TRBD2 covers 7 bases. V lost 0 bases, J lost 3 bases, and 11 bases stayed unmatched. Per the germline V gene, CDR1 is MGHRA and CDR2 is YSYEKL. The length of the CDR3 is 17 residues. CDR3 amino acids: CASSQDRGAGAYYEQYF. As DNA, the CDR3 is TGCGCCAGCAGCCAAGATAGAGGGGCGGGAGCTTACTACGAGCAGTACTTC.

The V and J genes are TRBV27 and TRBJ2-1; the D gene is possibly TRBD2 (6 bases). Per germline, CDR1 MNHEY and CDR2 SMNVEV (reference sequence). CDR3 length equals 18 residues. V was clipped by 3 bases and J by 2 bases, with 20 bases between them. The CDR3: CASSFLHRLRGPYNEQFF. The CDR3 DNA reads TGTGCCAGCAGTTTTCTTCACCGGTTGCGGGGCCCCTACAATGAGCAGTTCTTC.

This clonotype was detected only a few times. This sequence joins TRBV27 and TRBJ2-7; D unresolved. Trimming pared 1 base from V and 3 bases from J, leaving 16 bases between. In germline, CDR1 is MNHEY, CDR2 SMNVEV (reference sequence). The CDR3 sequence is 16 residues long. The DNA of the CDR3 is TGTGCCAGCAGTTTATTGTCAGGTCCCCGTTTCTACGAGCAGTACTTC. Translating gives CASSLLSGPRFYEQYF.

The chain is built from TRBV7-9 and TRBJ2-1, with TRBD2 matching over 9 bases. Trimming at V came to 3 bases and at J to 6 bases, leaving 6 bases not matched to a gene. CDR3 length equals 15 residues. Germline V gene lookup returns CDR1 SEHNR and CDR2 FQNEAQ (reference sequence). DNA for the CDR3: TGTGCCAGCAGCTTGTTGGCGGGAGGGACCAATGAGCAGTTCTTC. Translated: CASSLLAGGTNEQFF. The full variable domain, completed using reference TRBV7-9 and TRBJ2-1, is DTGVSQNPRHKITKRGQNVTFRCDPISEHNRLYWYRQTLGQGPEFLTYFQNEAQLEKSRLLSDRFSAERPKGSFSTLEIQRTEQGDSAMYLCASSLLAGGTNEQFFGPGTRLTVL.

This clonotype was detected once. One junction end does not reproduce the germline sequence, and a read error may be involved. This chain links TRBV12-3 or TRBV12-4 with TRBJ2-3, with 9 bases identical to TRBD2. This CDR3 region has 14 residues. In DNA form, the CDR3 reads TGTGCCAGCAGTCTAGCGGGACCCCGAGATACGCAGTATTTT. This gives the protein CASSLAGPRDTQYF.

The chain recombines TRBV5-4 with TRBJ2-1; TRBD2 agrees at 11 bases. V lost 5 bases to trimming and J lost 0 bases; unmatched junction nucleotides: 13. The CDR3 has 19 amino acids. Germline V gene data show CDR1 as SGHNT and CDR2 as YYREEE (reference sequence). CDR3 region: CASSYTTSGGRSSYNEQFF. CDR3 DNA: TGTGCCAGCAGTTACACCACTAGCGGGGGCCGAAGCTCCTACAATGAGCAGTTCTTC. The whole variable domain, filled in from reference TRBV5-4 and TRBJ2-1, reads ETGVTQSPTHLIKTRGQQVTLRCSSQSGHNTVSWYQQALGQGPQFIFQYYREEENGRGNFPPRFSGLQFPNYSSELNVNALELDDSALYLCASSYTTSGGRSSYNEQFFGPGTRLTVL.

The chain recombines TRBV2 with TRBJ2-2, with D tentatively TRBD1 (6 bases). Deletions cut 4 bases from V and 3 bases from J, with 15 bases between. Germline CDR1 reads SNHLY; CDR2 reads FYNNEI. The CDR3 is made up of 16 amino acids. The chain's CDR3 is CASSVQGIQDTGELFF. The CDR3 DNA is TGTGCCAGCAGTGTACAGGGTATTCAGGACACCGGGGAGCTGTTTTTT.

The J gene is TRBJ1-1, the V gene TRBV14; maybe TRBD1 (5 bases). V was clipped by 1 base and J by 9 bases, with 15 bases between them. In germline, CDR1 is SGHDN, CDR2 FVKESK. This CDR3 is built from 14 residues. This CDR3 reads CASSQAVRGAQAFF. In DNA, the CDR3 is TGTGCCAGCAGCCAAGCCGTGAGAGGGGCGCAAGCTTTCTTT.

The CDR3 DNA reads TGTGCCATCAGTGGACAGCGGCATAATCAGCCCCAGCATTTT. Translated: CAISGQRHNQPQHF. This chain joins TRBV10-3 and TRBJ1-5; a possible D gene is TRBD1 (5 bases). The CDR3 extends over 14 amino acids. Trimming took 4 bases from V and 4 from J, leaving 11 bases between them. CDR1 is ENHRY, CDR2 SYGVKD, per germline.

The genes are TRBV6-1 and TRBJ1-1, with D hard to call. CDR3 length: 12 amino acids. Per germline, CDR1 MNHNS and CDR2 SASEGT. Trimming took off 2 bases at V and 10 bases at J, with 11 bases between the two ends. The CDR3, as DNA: TGTGCCAGCAGTGAAAGTCCCCCCAGAGCTTTCTTT. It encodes CASSESPPRAFF.

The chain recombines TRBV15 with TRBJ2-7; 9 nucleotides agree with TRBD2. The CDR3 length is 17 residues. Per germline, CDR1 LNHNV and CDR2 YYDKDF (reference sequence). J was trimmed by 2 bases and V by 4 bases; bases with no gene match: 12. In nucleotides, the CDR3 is TGTGCCACCAGCATTAACTTTGGGCTAGCGGGGACCTACGAGCAGTACTTC. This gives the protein CATSINFGLAGTYEQYF.

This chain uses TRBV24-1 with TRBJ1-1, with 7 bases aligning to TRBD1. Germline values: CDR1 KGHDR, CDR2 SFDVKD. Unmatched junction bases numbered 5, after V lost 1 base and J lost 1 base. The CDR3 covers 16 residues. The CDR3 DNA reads TGTGCCACCAGTGATTTAGACAGGGCAGGGAACACTGAAGCTTTCTTT. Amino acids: CATSDLDRAGNTEAFF.

Written as DNA, the CDR3 is TGTGCCAGCAGCCTGGTGCAGGGTTCTGAGCAGTTCTTC. This gives the protein CASSLVQGSEQFF. The V and J genes are TRBV3-1 and TRBJ2-1; D is perhaps TRBD1 (5 bases). This CDR3 has 13 residues. Between the trimmed V and J ends, which lost 4 bases and 9 bases, there was a span of 13 bases. Germline CDR1 LGHDT, CDR2 YNNKEL (reference sequence).

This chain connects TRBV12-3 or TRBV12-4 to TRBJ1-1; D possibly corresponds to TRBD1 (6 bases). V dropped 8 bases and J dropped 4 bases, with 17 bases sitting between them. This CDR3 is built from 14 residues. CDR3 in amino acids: CASRNRAVATEAFF. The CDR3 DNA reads TGTGCCAGCCGTAACAGGGCGGTGGCCACTGAAGCTTTCTTT.

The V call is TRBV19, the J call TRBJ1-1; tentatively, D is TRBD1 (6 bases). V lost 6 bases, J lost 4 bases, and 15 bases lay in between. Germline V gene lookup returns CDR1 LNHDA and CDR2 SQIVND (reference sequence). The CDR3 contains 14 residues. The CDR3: CASRPGRGGTEAFF. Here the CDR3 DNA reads TGTGCCAGTAGGCCCGGGAGAGGGGGCACTGAAGCTTTCTTT.

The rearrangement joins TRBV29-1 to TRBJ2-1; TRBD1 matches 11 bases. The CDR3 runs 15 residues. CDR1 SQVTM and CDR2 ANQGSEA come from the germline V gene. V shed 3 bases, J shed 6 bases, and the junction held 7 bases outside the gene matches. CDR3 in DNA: TGCAGCGTTGATAGGGGACAGGGGGGCCCCAATGAGCAGTTCTTC. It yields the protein CSVDRGQGGPNEQFF.

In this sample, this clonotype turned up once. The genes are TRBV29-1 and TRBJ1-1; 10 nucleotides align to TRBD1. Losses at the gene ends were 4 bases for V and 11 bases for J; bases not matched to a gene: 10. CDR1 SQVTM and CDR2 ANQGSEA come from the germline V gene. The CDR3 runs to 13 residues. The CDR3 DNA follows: TGCAGCGTTGGGAGACAGGGGGCGAAGGCGGCTTTCTTT. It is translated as CSVGRQGAKAAFF.

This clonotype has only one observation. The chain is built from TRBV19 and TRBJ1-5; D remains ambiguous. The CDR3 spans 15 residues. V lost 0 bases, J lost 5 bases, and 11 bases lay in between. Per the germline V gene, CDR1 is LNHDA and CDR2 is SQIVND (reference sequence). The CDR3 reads CASSIEEGSHQPQHF. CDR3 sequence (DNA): TGTGCCAGTAGTATAGAGGAGGGATCCCATCAGCCCCAGCATTTT. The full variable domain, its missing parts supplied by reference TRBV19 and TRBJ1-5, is DGGITQSPKYLFRKEGQNVTLSCEQNLNHDAMYWYRQDPGQGLRLIYYSQIVNDFQKGDIAEGYSVSREKKESFPLTVTSAQKNPTAFYLCASSIEEGSHQPQHFGDGTRLSIL.

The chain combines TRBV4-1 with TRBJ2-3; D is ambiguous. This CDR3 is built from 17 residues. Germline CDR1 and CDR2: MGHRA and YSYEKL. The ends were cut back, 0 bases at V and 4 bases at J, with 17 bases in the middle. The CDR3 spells CASSQDQKRTPSDTQYF. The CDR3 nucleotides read TGCGCCAGCAGCCAAGATCAGAAAAGGACCCCTTCAGATACGCAGTATTTT.

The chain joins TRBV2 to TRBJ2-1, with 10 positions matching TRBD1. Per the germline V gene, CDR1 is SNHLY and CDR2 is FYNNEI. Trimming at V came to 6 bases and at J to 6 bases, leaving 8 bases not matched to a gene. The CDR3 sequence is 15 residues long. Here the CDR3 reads CASSEWDRGRNEQFF. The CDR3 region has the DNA TGTGCCAGCAGCGAATGGGACAGGGGACGCAATGAGCAGTTCTTC. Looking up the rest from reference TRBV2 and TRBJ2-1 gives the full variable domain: EPEVTQTPSHQVTQMGQEVILRCVPISNHLYFYWYRQILGQKVEFLVSFYNNEISEKSEIFDDQFSVERPDGSNFTLKIRSTKLEDSAMYFCASSEWDRGRNEQFFGPGTRLTVL.

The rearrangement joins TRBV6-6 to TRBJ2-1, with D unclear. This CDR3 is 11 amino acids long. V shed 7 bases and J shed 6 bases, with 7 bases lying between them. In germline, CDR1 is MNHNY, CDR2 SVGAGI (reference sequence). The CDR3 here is CASISPNEQFF. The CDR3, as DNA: TGTGCCAGCATTTCTCCCAATGAGCAGTTCTTC.

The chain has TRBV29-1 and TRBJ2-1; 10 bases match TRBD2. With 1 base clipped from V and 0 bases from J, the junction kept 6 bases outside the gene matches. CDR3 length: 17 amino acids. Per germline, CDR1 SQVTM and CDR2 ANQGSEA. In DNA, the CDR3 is TGCAGCGTTGAAGGACTAGCGGGTGGATACTCCTACAATGAGCAGTTCTTC. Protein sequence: CSVEGLAGGYSYNEQFF.